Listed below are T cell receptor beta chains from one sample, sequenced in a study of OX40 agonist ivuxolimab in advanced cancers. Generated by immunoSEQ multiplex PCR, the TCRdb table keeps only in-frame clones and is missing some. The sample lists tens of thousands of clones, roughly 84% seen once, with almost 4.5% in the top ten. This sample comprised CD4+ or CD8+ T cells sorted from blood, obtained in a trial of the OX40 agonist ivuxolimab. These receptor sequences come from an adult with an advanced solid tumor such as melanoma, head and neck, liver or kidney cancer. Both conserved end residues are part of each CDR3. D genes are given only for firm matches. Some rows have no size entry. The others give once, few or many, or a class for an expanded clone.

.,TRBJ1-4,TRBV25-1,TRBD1,TGTGCCAGCAGTGATGAAGGGACAGGGGATGAAAAACTGTTTTTT,CASSDEGTGDEKLFF
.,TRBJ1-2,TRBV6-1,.,TGTGCCAGCAGTGAACTCGGTAGGGGGAATGGCTACACCTTC,CASSELGRGNGYTF
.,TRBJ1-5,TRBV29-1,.,TGCAGCGTTGGAGGAGAGGATCAGCCCCAGCATTTT,CSVGGEDQPQHF
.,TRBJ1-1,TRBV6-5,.,TGTGCCAGCAGTTACTCGAGACTCCGCAGTGAAGCTTTCTTT,CASSYSRLRSEAFF
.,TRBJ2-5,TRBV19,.,TGTGCCAGTAGTCCAAGGCCCGAAGGTGCGGGGTCTCGCTCACAGACCCAGTACTTC,CASSPRPEGAGSRSQTQYF
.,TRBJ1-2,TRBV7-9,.,TGTGCCAGCAGCTCCGGCAGGGGAGGCTATGGCTACACCTTC,CASSSGRGGYGYTF
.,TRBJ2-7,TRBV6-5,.,TGTGCCAGCAGCGGGGACACCTACGAGCAGTACTTC,CASSGDTYEQYF
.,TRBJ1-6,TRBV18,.,TGTGCCAGCTCACCGGGCATCCCCCTCCACTTT,CASSPGIPLHF
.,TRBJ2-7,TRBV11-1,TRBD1,TGTGCCAGCAGCAACCCGGGACAGGGGGCCTACGAGCAGTACTTC,CASSNPGQGAYEQYF
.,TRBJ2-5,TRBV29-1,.,TGCAGCCAGTCACAGGGAGGTGAGACCCAGTACTTC,CSQSQGGETQYF
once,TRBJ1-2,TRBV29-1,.,TGCAGCACCTTCCCGGACAGTGATGGCTACACCTTC,CSTFPDSDGYTF
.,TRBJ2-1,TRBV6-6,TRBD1,TGTGCCAGCAGCCTACAGGGGAAAAAATACAATGAGCAGTTCTTC,CASSLQGKKYNEQFF
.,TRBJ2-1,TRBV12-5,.,TGTGCTAGTGGTTTGGTACTAGGCGGGGCCTCCTACAATGAGCAGTTCTTC,CASGLVLGGASYNEQFF
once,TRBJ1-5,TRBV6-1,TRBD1,TGTGCCAGCAGTACAGGGGCCAATCAGCCCCAGCATTTT,CASSTGANQPQHF
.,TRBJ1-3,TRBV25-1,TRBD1,TGTGCCAGCAGTGACCCTAAACAGGGGAGGCGAAACACCATATATTTT,CASSDPKQGRRNTIYF
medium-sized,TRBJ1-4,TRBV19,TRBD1,TGTGCCAGTAGTATGGCAGGGGGTGAAAAACTGTTTTTT,CASSMAGGEKLFF
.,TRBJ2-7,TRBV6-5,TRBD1,TGTGCCAGCAGTCAAGGTGGGACAGACTACGAGCAGTACTTC,CASSQGGTDYEQYF
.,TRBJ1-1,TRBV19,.,TGTGCCAGTACCCCAACCAGGGGTACTGAAGCTTTCTTT,CASTPTRGTEAFF
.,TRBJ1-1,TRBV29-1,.,TGCAGCGTTGGGGAGACAACGAACACTGAAGCTTTCTTT,CSVGETTNTEAFF
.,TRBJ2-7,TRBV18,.,TGTGCCAGCTCTATGGACGGGCTAGGTGAGCAGTACTTC,CASSMDGLGEQYF
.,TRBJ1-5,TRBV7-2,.,TGTGCCAGCAGCCCAATCCGGGGTCGAGGCAATCAGCCCCAGCATTTT,CASSPIRGRGNQPQHF
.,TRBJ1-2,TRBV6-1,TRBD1,TGTGCCAGCAGTGAACTACCGGGACAGCGGGGCTACACCTTC,CASSELPGQRGYTF
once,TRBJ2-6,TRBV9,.,TGTGCCAGCAGCTCTGGACGGGGGGCCAACGTCCTGACTTTC,CASSSGRGANVLTF
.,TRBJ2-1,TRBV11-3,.,TGTGCCAGCAGCTTAGGGATATTAGGCAATGAGCAGTTCTTC,CASSLGILGNEQFF
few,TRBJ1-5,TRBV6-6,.,TGTGCCAGCAGTAACCTAGGGAGTGCTCAGCCCCAGCATTTT,CASSNLGSAQPQHF
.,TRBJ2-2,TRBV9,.,TGTGCCAGCAGCGTAGGAGGAAGCGGGGAGCTGTTTTTT,CASSVGGSGELFF
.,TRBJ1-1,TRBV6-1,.,TGTGCCAGCAAAACAGGGAACCAGAGGACTGAAGCTTTCTTT,CASKTGNQRTEAFF
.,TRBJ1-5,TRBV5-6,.,TGTGCCAGCAGCTTGTTCGACACGGGCAATCAGCCCCAGCATTTT,CASSLFDTGNQPQHF
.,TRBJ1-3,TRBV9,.,TGTGCCAGCAGCGTAGCTACAGGCAGGGCAGGCTCTGGAAACACCATATATTTT,CASSVATGRAGSGNTIYF
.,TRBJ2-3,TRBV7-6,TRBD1,TGTGCCAGCAGCTTAGGACCGGGACAGGGTGGAAGCACAGATACGCAGTATTTT,CASSLGPGQGGSTDTQYF
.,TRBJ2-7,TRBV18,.,TGTGCCAGCTCACCCACGGCAGTCTACGAGCAGTACTTC,CASSPTAVYEQYF
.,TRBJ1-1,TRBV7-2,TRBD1,TGTGCCAGCAGCTCATTCTCAGGGGGCACTGAAGCTTTCTTT,CASSSFSGGTEAFF
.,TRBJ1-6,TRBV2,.,TGTGCCAGCAACGCCAGGCAAGGATCACCCCTCCACTTT,CASNARQGSPLHF
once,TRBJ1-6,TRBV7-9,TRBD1,TGTGCCAGCAGCCCGGGACAGGTGAATTCACCCCTCCACTTT,CASSPGQVNSPLHF
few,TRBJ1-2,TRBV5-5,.,TGTGCCAGCAGCTTGGCGGACAGCTATGGCTACACCTTC,CASSLADSYGYTF
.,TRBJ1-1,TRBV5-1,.,TGCGCCAGTAACCATGGGGGTGCGGGCACTGAAGCTTTCTTT,CASNHGGAGTEAFF
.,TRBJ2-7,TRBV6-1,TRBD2,TGTGCCAGCAGTGGGGGTAGCGGGCTACACTACGAGCAGTACTTC,CASSGGSGLHYEQYF
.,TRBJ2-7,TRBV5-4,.,TGTGGGGGGCGGCGGAGCTCCTACGAGCAGTACTTC,CGGRRSSYEQYF